This T cell receptor (beta chain) was retrieved from a study of T cell responses to AZD1222 COVID-19 vaccine. Some clones are missing from TCRdb's copy, which holds only in-frame ones; the method was immunoSEQ multiplex PCR. The sample gives about 81,000 clones, just over 85% of which show up once; around 5.9% is in the top ten. V lost 6 bases and J lost 8, with 19 bases in between. Looked up from germline, CDR1 is LGHNA and CDR2 is YSLEER. This CDR3 has 14 residues. The source of this sequence is an adult who received the AZD1222 COVID-19 vaccine. The sequenced sample was peripheral blood, obtained 28 days after the second AZD1222 dose. The chain uses TRBV4-3 and TRBJ1-2; TRBD1 is a possible D gene (5 bases). The CDR3 is CASRRSGGVGGYTF. Written as DNA, the CDR3 is TGCGCCAGCAGGCGGAGCGGGGGAGTCGGGGGCTACACCTTC.